These T cell receptor beta chains were read from a single sample in a study of shared clonotypes between healthy human individuals. Profiled with immunoSEQ multiplex PCR; TCRdb holds only in-frame clones, not every one. The data contain roughly 720,000 clones, roughly 91% of them singletons. The sequenced sample was memory CD8+ T cells from PBMCs. The receptors here all came from a man aged 18 to 29 in good health. Some clones in this sample may be carry-over from other donors' samples. The CDR3 runs from the conserved cysteine through the conserved F or W. The order of the fields is V gene, J gene, CDR3 protein.

>TRBV7-3|TRBJ2-1
CASSSGRGEQFF
>TRBV9|TRBJ2-5
CASSVTGAEETQYF
>TRBV6-6|TRBJ1-2
CASSYSTPNYGYTF
>TRBV7-9|TRBJ2-7
CASSLPPLTSGSYEQYF
>TRBV28|TRBJ2-5
CASSPREQTQYF
>TRBV6-6|TRBJ2-3
CASSYKETDTQYF
>TRBV11-2|TRBJ2-3
CASSLDPLLAGGTDTQYF
>TRBV12-5|TRBJ1-3
CASGLVPPTGLVTGNTIYF
>TRBV19|TRBJ1-5
CASSLPRGGDQPQHF
>TRBV29-1|TRBJ1-1
CSASGRSNTEAFF
>TRBV7-3|TRBJ2-7
CASSVNQGYEQYF
>TRBV7-8|TRBJ2-5
CASSLTSGRKTQYF
>TRBV27|TRBJ2-7
CASSITLTSEQYF
>TRBV7-9|TRBJ1-2
CASSQSRGNYGYTF
>TRBV4-1|TRBJ2-1
CASSLGLAGGRNEQFF
>TRBV19|TRBJ2-7
CASSMGGLHSYEQYF
>TRBV2|TRBJ2-2
CASSAENTGELFF
>TRBV4-1|TRBJ2-7
CASSQVEVSGVEQYF
>TRBV19|TRBJ2-7
CASSPVQTGDHEQYF
>TRBV15|TRBJ1-4
CATSSWNEKLFF
>TRBV4-1|TRBJ2-5
CASSPRSGETQYF
>TRBV5-1|TRBJ2-7
CASSGRDSNYEQYF
>TRBV27|TRBJ2-7
CASSAGIRYEQYF
>TRBV21-1|TRBJ1-2
CASSKPLGRHDGYTF
>TRBV10-3|TRBJ1-3
CAISDRDSGNTIYF
>TRBV11-2|TRBJ1-1
CASSLLGGVAFF
>TRBV6-1|TRBJ2-7
CASSEAVRDYSYEQYF
>TRBV6-5|TRBJ2-7
CASSPQGAYYEQYF
>TRBV15|TRBJ2-5
CATSIRRRTSQETQYF
>TRBV15|TRBJ1-1
CATSRRPTAAPNTEAFF
>TRBV6-5|TRBJ2-3
CASSWTQPDTQYF
>TRBV15|TRBJ1-1
CATSRIMNTEAFF
>TRBV7-9|TRBJ2-1
CASSWTSGYNEQFF
>TRBV7-9|TRBJ2-7
CASSPRRTPGQGYEQYF
>TRBV10-1|TRBJ2-3
CASGGRTDTQYF
>TRBV29-1|TRBJ2-2
CSVGQKNTGELFF
>TRBV5-8|TRBJ1-2
CASSLVSRSLYTF
>TRBV9|TRBJ1-3
CASSVEGSSGNTIYF
>TRBV19|TRBJ2-7
CASSDLGAVYEQYF
>TRBV27|TRBJ2-7
CASRPDRATPYEQYF
>TRBV6-5|TRBJ1-5
CASSYYRGHQPQHF
>TRBV19|TRBJ2-7
CASSIVGGHEQYF
>TRBV5-5|TRBJ2-3
CASSLGRGLGTDTQYF
>TRBV7-2|TRBJ1-2
CASSLVGGQKSYGYTF
>TRBV21-1|TRBJ2-3
CASRIPGHPDTQYF
>TRBV5-4|TRBJ2-2
CASSWGAATGELFF
>TRBV6-6|TRBJ2-7
CAIREGATYEQYF